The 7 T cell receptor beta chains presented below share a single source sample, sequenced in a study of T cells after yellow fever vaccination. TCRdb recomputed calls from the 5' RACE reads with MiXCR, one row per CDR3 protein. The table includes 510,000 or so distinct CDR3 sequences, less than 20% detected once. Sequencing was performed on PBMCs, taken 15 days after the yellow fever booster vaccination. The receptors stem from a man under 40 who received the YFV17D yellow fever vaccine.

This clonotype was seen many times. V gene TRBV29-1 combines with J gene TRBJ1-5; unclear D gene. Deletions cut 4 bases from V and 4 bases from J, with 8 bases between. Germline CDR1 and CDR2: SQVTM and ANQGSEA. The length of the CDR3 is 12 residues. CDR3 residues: CSVGAGNQPQHF. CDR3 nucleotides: TGCAGCGTTGGGGCCGGGAATCAGCCCCAGCATTTT.

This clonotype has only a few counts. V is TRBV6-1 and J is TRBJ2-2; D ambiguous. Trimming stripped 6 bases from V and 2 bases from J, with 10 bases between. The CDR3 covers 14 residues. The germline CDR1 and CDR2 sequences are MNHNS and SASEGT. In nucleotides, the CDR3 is TGTGCCAGCAGGATACAGTTTAACACCGGGGAGCTGTTTTTT. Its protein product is CASRIQFNTGELFF.

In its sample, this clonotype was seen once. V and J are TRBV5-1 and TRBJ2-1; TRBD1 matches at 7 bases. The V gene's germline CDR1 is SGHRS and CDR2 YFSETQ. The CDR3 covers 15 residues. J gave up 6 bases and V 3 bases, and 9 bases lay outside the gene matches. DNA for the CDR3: TGCGCCAGCAGCTCCCGACAGGGAGTGGGCAATGAGCAGTTCTTC. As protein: CASSSRQGVGNEQFF.

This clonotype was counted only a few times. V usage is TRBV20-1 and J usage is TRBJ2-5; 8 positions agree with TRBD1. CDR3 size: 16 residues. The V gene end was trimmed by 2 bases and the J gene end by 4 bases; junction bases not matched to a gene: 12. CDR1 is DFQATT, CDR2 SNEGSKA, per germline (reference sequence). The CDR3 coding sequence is TGCAGTGCTAGAACCCCATTCACAGGGGGAGTAGAGACCCAGTACTTC. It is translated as CSARTPFTGGVETQYF.

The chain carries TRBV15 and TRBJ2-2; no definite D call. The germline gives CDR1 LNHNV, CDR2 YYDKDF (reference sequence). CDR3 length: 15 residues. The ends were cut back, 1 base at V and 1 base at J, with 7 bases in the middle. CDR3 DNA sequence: TGTGCCACCAGCAGAGTGGTCCAGAACACCGGGGAGCTGTTTTTT. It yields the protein CATSRVVQNTGELFF.

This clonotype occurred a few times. The CDR3 here is CASSPDITGELFF. The CDR3, as DNA: TGTGCCAGCAGCCCGGACATCACCGGGGAGCTGTTTTTT. The rearrangement links TRBV7-9 to TRBJ2-2; TRBD1 is a possible D gene (5 bases). Germline V gene lookup returns CDR1 SEHNR and CDR2 FQNEAQ (reference sequence). V lost 5 bases to trimming and J lost 4 bases, with 8 bases between them. The CDR3 spans 13 residues.

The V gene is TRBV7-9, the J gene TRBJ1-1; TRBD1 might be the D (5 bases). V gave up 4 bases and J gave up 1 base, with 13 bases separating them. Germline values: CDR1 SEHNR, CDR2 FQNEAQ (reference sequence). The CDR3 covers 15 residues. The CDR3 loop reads CASSSLERGNTEAFF. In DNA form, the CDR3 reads TGTGCCAGCAGCTCCCTCGAGAGGGGGAACACTGAAGCTTTCTTT.